This passage covers 19 T cell receptor beta chains from one sample sequenced in a study of blood T cell repertoires in COVID-19. Generated by immunoSEQ multiplex PCR, the TCRdb table keeps only in-frame clones and is missing some. Found here are 100,000 to 150,000 clones, roughly 89% of them singletons; the top ten hold roughly 18%. The specimen sequenced was peripheral blood. All receptors derive from a man aged 50 to 60 with active or convalescent COVID-19.

The chain recombines TRBV7-2 with TRBJ1-2; 8 bases are a match to TRBD1. Germline CDR1 SGHTA, CDR2 FQGNSA. J lost 8 bases, V lost 1 base, and 6 bases had no gene match. This CDR3 region has 14 residues. As DNA, the CDR3 is TGTGCCAGCAGCTTAGAGGTACAGGGGGTCGGCTACACCTTC. This encodes CASSLEVQGVGYTF.

V is TRBV4-3 and J is TRBJ2-2, with 7 positions matching TRBD1. The CDR3 sequence is 17 residues long. V lost 0 bases to trimming and J lost 0 bases; unmatched junction nucleotides: 4. The germline V gene encodes CDR1 LGHNA and CDR2 YSLEER. CDR3 in DNA: TGCGCCAGCAGCCAAGACTTGGGGACAGCGAACACCGGGGAGCTGTTTTTT. Translating gives CASSQDLGTANTGELFF.

The gene calls are TRBV11-2 and TRBJ1-1; a weak D match, TRBD1 (6 bases). V gave up 1 base and J gave up 5 bases, with 20 bases separating them. This CDR3 region has 17 residues. Germline V lookup: CDR1 SGHAT, CDR2 FQNNGV. CDR3 in DNA: TGTGCCAGCAGCTTAGCACAGGGATTTGGGCCGGGGACTGAAGCTTTCTTT. The encoded protein is CASSLAQGFGPGTEAFF.

The chain links TRBV28 to TRBJ2-7; 7 bases are shared with TRBD2. Germline CDR1 and CDR2: MDHEN and SYDVKM. V dropped 6 bases and J dropped 4; count of bases not matched to a gene: 3. This CDR3 region has 12 residues. The DNA of the CDR3 is TGTGCCAGCAGCGCGGGACTATACGAGCAGTACTTC. This codes for CASSAGLYEQYF.

This chain uses TRBV10-3 with TRBJ2-1; TRBD2 agrees at 9 bases. V gave up 2 bases and J gave up 5 bases; unmatched junction bases: 4. From germline, CDR1 is ENHRY and CDR2 SYGVKD. The CDR3 covers 15 residues. The CDR3 DNA reads as TGTGCCATCAGTGAGGGGTCTAGCGGGGACAATGAGCAGTTCTTC. Protein product: CAISEGSSGDNEQFF.

This chain connects TRBV28 to TRBJ2-1; TRBD2 might be the D (5 bases). V lost 3 bases and J 4 bases, leaving 13 bases between the germline ends. Germline-derived CDR1 and CDR2 are MDHEN and SYDVKM. This CDR3 is built from 15 residues. CDR3 residues: CASSFISGSYNEQFF. DNA for the CDR3: TGTGCCAGCAGTTTCATCAGCGGATCTTACAATGAGCAGTTCTTC.

This clone was seen only once. The chain uses TRBV30 and TRBJ2-7; tentatively, D is TRBD1 (7 bases). In germline, CDR1 is GTSNPN, CDR2 SVGIG (reference sequence). The CDR3 runs 12 residues. V shed 5 bases and J shed 4 bases, with 12 bases lying between them. In DNA form, the CDR3 reads TGTGCCTGGGGCGGGACAGTTTACGAGCAGTACTTC. The encoded protein is CAWGGTVYEQYF.

In the case of this clone: Other DNA variants within this sample encode the same CDR3. CDR3 DNA: TGCGCCAGCAGCCGGGACAGGTCATCCTACGAGCAGTACTTC. Protein: CASSRDRSSYEQYF. This rearrangement joins TRBV5-1 to TRBJ2-7; 8 nucleotides match TRBD1. The CDR3 spans 14 residues. Germline assignment: CDR1 SGHRS and CDR2 YFSETQ. Unmatched junction bases numbered 4, after V lost 4 bases and J lost 1 base.

The rearrangement uses TRBV24-1 and TRBJ1-5; D uncertain. Germline CDR1 and CDR2: KGHDR and SFDVKD. V was trimmed by 1 base and J by 4 bases, leaving 7 bases between them. The CDR3 has 14 residues. The CDR3 reads CATSDFTENQPQHF. The CDR3, as DNA: TGTGCCACCAGTGATTTTACAGAAAATCAGCCCCAGCATTTT.

V is TRBV6-2 or TRBV6-3 and J is TRBJ1-5, with 7 positions matching TRBD1. CDR3 size: 14 residues. Germline V gene data show CDR1 as MNHEY and CDR2 as SVGEGT. Trimming removed 6 bases from V and 6 bases from J; junction bases left unmatched: 8. For the CDR3, the DNA is TGTGCCAGCAGCTCCGGGACAGCTAGTCAGCCCCAGCATTTT. This sequence encodes CASSSGTASQPQHF.

This clone was detected many times. V gene TRBV10-1 combines with J gene TRBJ2-7, with 7 bases identical to TRBD2. Germline CDR1 WNHNN, CDR2 SYGVQD (reference sequence). There are 14 residues in the CDR3. V lost 3 bases to trimming and J lost 9 bases; unmatched junction nucleotides: 11. The CDR3 DNA sequence: TGCGCCAGCAGTGAAGGCGGGAGTTTAACTTGGCAGTACTTC. It encodes CASSEGGSLTWQYF.

The V call is TRBV30, the J call TRBJ1-3, with 8 bases lining up with TRBD1. This CDR3 has 15 residues. Germline CDR1 reads GTSNPN; CDR2 reads SVGIG (reference sequence). The V gene end was trimmed by 4 bases and the J gene end by 4 bases; junction bases not matched to a gene: 9. CDR3 coding DNA: TGTGCCTGGAATGCAGGGGGCGCGTTAGGAAACACCATATATTTT. Protein: CAWNAGGALGNTIYF.

The chain employs TRBV5-1 and TRBJ2-1; TRBD1 is a possible D gene (6 bases). The V gene's germline CDR1 is SGHRS and CDR2 YFSETQ. Trimming took off 2 bases at V and 4 bases at J, with 13 bases between the two ends. The CDR3 runs to 15 residues. The CDR3 loop is CASSLQGNTYNEQFF. The CDR3, as DNA: TGCGCCAGCAGCTTACAGGGCAACACTTACAATGAGCAGTTCTTC.

The rearrangement joins TRBV5-1 to TRBJ2-5, with 8 bases lining up with TRBD2. The CDR3 extends over 14 amino acids. CDR1 and CDR2 from the germline V gene are SGHRS and YFSETQ. The chain's CDR3 is CVSGVGTSQETQYF. The CDR3 nucleotides read TGCGTCTCTGGGGTCGGGACTAGCCAAGAGACCCAGTACTTC.

The chain couples TRBV28 to TRBJ2-3, with a possible D match to TRBD2 (6 bases). Trimming took 1 base from V and 6 from J, leaving 11 bases between them. The V gene's germline CDR1 is MDHEN and CDR2 SYDVKM. This CDR3 contains 14 residues. The CDR3 coding sequence is TGTGCCAGCAGTTTATTTGCCCGGGGGGATACGCAGTATTTT. As protein: CASSLFARGDTQYF.

The chain joins TRBV3-1 (or the pseudogene TRBV3-2) to TRBJ2-7, with a tentative D call TRBD1 (5 bases). The CDR3 extends over 13 amino acids. Germline V gives CDR1 LGHDT, CDR2 YNNKEL (reference sequence). Trimming removed 4 bases from V and 2 bases from J, with 9 bases in between. The DNA for the CDR3 is TGTGCCAGCAGCCGGGGCAACCCCTACGAGCAGTACTTC. It codes for CASSRGNPYEQYF.

V is TRBV7-2 and J is TRBJ1-2; 7 bases agree with TRBD1. J gave up 6 bases and V 2 bases, and 3 bases lay outside the gene matches. Germline V CDR1 and CDR2: SGHTA, FQGNSA. There are 13 residues in the CDR3. CDR3 in amino acids: CASSLRGLDGYTF. CDR3 nucleotide sequence: TGTGCCAGCAGCTTAAGGGGGCTTGATGGCTACACCTTC.

The chain carries TRBV19 and TRBJ1-5, with 10 bases identical to TRBD1. With V trimmed by 8 bases and J by 5 bases, 6 bases remained unmatched. From germline, CDR1 is LNHDA and CDR2 SQIVND (reference sequence). This CDR3 region has 14 residues. The CDR3 protein is CASDRGLLDQPQHF. CDR3 sequence (DNA): TGTGCCAGTGACAGGGGGCTGCTTGATCAGCCCCAGCATTTT. Full variable domain (outside the CDR3, taken from reference TRBV19 and TRBJ1-5): DGGITQSPKYLFRKEGQNVTLSCEQNLNHDAMYWYRQDPGQGLRLIYYSQIVNDFQKGDIAEGYSVSREKKESFPLTVTSAQKNPTAFYLCASDRGLLDQPQHFGDGTRLSIL.

The rearrangement uses TRBV19 and TRBJ2-5; perhaps TRBD2 as D (6 bases). V lost 4 bases and J 4 bases, leaving 16 bases between the germline ends. The CDR3 has 15 amino acids. CDR1 LNHDA and CDR2 SQIVND come from the germline V gene (reference sequence). CDR3: CASSTFGTGVETQYF. The CDR3 nucleotides read TGTGCCAGTAGTACGTTCGGGACGGGGGTAGAGACCCAGTACTTC. Full variable domain (missing parts from reference TRBV19 and TRBJ2-5): DGGITQSPKYLFRKEGQNVTLSCEQNLNHDAMYWYRQDPGQGLRLIYYSQIVNDFQKGDIAEGYSVSREKKESFPLTVTSAQKNPTAFYLCASSTFGTGVETQYFGPGTRLLVL.